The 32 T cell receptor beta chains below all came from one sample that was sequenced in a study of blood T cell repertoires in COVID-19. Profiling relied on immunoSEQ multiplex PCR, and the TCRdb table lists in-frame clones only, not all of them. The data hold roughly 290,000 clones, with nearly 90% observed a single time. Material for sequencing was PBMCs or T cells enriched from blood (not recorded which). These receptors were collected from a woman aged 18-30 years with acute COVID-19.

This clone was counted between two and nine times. The CDR3 DNA is TGCGCCAGCAGCCAAGCCCGGGTCTGGAACACTGAAGCTTTCTTT. Translating gives CASSQARVWNTEAFF. The chain links TRBV4-1 to TRBJ1-1; D unresolved. Germline V gene data show CDR1 as MGHRA and CDR2 as YSYEKL. The CDR3 extends over 15 amino acids. V was shortened by 1 base and J by 1 base, with 10 bases between the two germline ends.

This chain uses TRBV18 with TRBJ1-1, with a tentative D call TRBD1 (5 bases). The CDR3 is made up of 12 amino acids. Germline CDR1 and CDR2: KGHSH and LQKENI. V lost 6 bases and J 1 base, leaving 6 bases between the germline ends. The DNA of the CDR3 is TGTGCCAGCTCGCAGGGGAACACTGAAGCTTTCTTT. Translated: CASSQGNTEAFF.

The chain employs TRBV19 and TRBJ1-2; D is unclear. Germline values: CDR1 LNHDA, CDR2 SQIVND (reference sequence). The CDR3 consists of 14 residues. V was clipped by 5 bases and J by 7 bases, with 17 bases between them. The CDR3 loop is CASSVQTSPRGYTF. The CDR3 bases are TGTGCCAGTAGTGTACAGACCTCACCGCGTGGCTACACCTTC.

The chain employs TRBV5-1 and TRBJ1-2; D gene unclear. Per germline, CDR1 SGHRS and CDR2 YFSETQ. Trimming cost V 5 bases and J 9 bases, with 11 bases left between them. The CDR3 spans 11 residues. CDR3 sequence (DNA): TGCGCCAGCAGATCCGGGAGAAGCTACACCTTC. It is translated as CASRSGRSYTF. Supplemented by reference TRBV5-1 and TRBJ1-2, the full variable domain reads KAGVTQTPRYLIKTRGQQVTLSCSPISGHRSVSWYQQTPGQGLQFLFEYFSETQRNKGNFPGRFSGRQFSNSRSEMNVSTLELGDSALYLCASRSGRSYTFGSGTRLTVV.

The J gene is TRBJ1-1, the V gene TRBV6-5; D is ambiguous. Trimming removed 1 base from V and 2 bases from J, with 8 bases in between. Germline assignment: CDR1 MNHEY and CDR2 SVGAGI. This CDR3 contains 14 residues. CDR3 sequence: CASSYLTPNTEAFF. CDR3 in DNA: TGTGCCAGCAGTTACTTAACACCCAACACTGAAGCTTTCTTT.

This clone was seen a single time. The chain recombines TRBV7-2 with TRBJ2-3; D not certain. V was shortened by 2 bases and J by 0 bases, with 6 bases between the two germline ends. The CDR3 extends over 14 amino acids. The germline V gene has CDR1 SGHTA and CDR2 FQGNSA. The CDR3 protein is CASSLRPSTDTQYF. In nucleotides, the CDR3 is TGTGCCAGCAGCTTACGTCCTAGCACAGATACGCAGTATTTT.

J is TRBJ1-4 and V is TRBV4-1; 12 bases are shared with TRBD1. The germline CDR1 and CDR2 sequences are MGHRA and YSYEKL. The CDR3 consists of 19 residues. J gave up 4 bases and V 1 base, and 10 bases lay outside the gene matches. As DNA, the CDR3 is TGCGCCAGCAGCCAAGCCCCGGGACAGGGGGCTGTGGTTAATGAAAAACTGTTTTTT. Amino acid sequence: CASSQAPGQGAVVNEKLFF.

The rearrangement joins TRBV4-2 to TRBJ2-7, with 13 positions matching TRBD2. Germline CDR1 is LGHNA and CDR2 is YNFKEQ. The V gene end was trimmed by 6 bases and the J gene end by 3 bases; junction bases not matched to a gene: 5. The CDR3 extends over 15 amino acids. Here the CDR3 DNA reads TGTGCCAGCAGAACCGGGACTAGCGGGGTCTACGAGCAGTACTTC. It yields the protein CASRTGTSGVYEQYF.

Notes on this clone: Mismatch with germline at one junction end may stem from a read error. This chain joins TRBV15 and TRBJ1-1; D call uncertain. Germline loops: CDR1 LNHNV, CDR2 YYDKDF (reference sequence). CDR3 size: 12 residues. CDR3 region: CATSRDRAEAFF. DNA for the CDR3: TGTGCCACCAGCAGAGATCGCGCTGAGGCTTTCTTT.

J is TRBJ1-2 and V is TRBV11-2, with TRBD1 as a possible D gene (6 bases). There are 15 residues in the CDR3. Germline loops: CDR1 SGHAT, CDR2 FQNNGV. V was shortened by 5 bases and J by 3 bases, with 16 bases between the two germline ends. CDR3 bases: TGTGCCAGCAGCCCCGGACAGCGGGGGCACTATGGCTACACCTTC. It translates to CASSPGQRGHYGYTF.

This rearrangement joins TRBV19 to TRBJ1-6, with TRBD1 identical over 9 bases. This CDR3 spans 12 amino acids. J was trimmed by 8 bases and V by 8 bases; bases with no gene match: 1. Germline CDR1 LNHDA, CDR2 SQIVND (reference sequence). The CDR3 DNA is TGTGCCAGTCGACAGGGGGATTCACCCCTCCACTTT. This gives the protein CASRQGDSPLHF.

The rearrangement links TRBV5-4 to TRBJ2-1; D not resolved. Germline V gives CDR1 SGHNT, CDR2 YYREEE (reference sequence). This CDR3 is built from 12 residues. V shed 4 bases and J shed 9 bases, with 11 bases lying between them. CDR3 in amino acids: CASSILPGEQFF. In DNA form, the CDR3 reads TGTGCCAGCAGCATACTTCCCGGTGAGCAGTTCTTC.

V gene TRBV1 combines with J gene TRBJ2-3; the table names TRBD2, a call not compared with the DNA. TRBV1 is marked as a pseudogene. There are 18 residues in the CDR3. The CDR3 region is CTSSSRRFGGISIDTQYF. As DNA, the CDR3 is TGCACCAGCAGCTCCCGTCGTTTTGGGGGGATTAGTATAGATACGCAGTATTTT.

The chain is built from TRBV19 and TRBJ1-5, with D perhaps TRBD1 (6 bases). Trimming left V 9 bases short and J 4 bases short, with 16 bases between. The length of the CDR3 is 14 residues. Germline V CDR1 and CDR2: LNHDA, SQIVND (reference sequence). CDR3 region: CASIGTLPNQPQHF. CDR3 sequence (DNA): TGTGCCAGCATAGGGACATTACCAAATCAGCCCCAGCATTTT.

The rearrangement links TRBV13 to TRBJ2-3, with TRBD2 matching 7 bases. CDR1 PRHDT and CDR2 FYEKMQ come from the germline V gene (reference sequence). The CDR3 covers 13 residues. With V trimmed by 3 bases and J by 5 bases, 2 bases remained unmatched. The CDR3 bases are TGTGCCAGCAGCTTCCTAGCGGAAGATACGCAGTATTTT. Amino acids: CASSFLAEDTQYF.

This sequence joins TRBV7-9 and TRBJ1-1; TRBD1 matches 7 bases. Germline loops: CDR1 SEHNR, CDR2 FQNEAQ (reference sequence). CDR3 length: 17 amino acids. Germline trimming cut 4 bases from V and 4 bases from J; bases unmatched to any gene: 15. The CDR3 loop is CASSSPGQSSPRTEAFF. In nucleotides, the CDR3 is TGTGCCAGCAGCTCTCCGGGACAGAGTTCCCCGCGCACTGAAGCTTTCTTT.

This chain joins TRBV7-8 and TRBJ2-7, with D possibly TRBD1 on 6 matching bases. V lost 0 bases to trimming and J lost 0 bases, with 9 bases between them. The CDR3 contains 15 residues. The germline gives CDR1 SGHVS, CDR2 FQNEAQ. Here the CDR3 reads CASSLAGQISYEQYF. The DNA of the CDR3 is TGTGCCAGCAGCTTAGCCGGACAGATCTCCTACGAGCAGTACTTC.

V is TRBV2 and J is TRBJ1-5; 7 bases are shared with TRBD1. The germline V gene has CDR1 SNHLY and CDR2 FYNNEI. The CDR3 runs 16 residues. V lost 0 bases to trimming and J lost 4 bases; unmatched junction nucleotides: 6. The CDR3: CASSEAGGRWNQPQHF. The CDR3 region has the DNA TGTGCCAGCAGTGAAGCAGGGGGCCGGTGGAATCAGCCCCAGCATTTT.

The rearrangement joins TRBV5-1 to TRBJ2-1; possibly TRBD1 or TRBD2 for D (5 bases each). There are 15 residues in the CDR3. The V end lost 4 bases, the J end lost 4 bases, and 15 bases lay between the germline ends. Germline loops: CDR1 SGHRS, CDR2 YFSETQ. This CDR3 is CASSMEDRGYNEQFF. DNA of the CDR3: TGCGCCAGCAGCATGGAGGATAGGGGTTACAATGAGCAGTTCTTC.

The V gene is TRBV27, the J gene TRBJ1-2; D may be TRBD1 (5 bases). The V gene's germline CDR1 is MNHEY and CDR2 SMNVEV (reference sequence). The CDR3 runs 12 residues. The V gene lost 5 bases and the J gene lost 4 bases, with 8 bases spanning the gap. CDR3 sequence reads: CASSATGYGYTF. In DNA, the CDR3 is TGTGCCAGCAGTGCAACAGGCTATGGCTACACCTTC.

The chain's CDR3 is CATRPGPETNEQFF. The DNA of the CDR3 is TGTGCCACCAGACCAGGTCCCGAAACCAATGAGCAGTTCTTC. The gene calls are TRBV28 and TRBJ2-1; D ambiguous. This CDR3 is 14 amino acids long. V gave up 10 bases and J gave up 6 bases, with 19 bases separating them. In germline, CDR1 is MDHEN, CDR2 SYDVKM.

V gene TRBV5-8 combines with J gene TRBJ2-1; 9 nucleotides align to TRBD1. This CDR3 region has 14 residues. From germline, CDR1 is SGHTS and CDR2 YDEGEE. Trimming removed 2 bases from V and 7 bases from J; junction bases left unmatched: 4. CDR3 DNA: TGTGCCAGCAGCTTAGGGACAGGGTCAAATGAGCAGTTCTTC. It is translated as CASSLGTGSNEQFF.

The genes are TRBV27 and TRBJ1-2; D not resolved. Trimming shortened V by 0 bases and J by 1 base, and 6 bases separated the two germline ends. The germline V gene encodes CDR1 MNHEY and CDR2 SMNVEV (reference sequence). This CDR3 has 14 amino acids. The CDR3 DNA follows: TGTGCCAGCAGTTTATCTGTCAGTAACTATGGCTACACCTTC. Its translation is CASSLSVSNYGYTF.

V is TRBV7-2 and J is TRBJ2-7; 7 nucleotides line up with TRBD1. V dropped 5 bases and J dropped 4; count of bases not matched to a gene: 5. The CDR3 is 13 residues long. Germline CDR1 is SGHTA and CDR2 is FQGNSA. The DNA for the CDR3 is TGTGCCAGCAGCCCCAGACAGGGATACGAGCAGTACTTC. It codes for CASSPRQGYEQYF.

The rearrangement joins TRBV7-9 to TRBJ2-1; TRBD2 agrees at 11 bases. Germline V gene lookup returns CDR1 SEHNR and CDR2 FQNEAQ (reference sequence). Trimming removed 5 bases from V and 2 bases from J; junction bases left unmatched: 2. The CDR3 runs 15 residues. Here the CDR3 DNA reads TGTGCCAGCAGCAGTAGCGGGAGGGCCTACAATGAGCAGTTCTTC. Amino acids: CASSSSGRAYNEQFF.

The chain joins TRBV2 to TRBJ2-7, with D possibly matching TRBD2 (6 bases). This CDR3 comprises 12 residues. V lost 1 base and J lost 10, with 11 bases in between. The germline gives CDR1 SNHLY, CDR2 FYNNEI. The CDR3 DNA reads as TGTGCCAGCAGTGAAGTAGCGGCCCCTCAGTACTTC. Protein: CASSEVAAPQYF.

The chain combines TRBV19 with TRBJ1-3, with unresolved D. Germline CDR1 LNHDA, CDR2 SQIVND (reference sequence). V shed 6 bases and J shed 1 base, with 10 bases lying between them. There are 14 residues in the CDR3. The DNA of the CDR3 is TGTGCCAGTAGCCTCCAACGGTCTGGAAACACCATATATTTT. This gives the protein CASSLQRSGNTIYF.

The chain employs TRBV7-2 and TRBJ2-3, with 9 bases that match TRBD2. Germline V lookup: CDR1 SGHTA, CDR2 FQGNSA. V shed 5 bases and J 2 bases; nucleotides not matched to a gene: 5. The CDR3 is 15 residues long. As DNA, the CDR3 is TGTGCCAGCAGCCTGGGCGGGAGGGCCACAGATACGCAGTATTTT. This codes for CASSLGGRATDTQYF.

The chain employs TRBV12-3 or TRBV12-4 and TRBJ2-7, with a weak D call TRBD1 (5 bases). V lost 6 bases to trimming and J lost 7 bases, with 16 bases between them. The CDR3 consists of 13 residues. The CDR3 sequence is CASSLVRVGEQYF. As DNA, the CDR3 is TGTGCCAGCAGCCTAGTCAGGGTCGGAGAGCAGTACTTC.

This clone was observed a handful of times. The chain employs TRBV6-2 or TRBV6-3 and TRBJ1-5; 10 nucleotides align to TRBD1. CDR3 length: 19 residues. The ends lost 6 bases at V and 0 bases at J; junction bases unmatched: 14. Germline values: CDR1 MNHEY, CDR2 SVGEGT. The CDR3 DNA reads TGTGCCAGCAGCTTCAATCCGGGACAGGGGAAAAATAGCAATCAGCCCCAGCATTTT. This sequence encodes CASSFNPGQGKNSNQPQHF.

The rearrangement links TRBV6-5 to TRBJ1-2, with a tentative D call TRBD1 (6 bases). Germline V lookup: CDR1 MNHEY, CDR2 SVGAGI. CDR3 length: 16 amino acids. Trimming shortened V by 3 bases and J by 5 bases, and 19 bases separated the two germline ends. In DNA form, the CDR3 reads TGTGCCAGCAGTTATAACGGGGTGACAGGAAGGTATGGCTACACCTTC. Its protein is CASSYNGVTGRYGYTF.

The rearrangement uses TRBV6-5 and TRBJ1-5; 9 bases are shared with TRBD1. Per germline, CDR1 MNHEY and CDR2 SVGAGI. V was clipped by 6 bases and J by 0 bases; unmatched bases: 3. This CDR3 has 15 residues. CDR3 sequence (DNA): TGTGCCAGCAGAGTGACAGGGGGTAGCAATCAGCCCCAGCATTTT. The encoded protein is CASRVTGGSNQPQHF.